This TCR beta chain was recovered during a study of shared clonotypes between healthy human individuals. Overall study context: Each donor contributed plates that comprised three CD4 naive, three CD4 memory, two CD8 naive and one CD8 memory. Study-level findings and limits: Sequencing depth was expected to influence donor clonotype sharing.

CD45RO-negative, CCR7-selected cells formed the naive CD8 fraction, which excluded terminally differentiated effector memory CD45RA+ cells. The germline V gene has CDR1 SGHVS and CDR2 FQNEAQ. The CDR3 has 14 residues. Unmatched junction bases numbered 6, after V lost 5 bases and J lost 7 bases. Authors' processing steps: ImmunoSEQ gave junction-only sequences without quality scores, so filtering differed. Sequencing was performed with immunoSEQ multiplex PCR; in TCRdb, only in-frame clones are kept and a portion is missing. That table is the source of V, J and clone size, and D and trimming were worked out from the DNA. The sample lists hundreds of thousands of clones, roughly 96% occurring once. Remarks on this clone: Antigen specificity is unknown.

The TCR was taken from a woman aged 25-40 years in good health. This sequence joins TRBV7-8 and TRBJ1-4, with 8 bases fitting TRBD1. Sequencing used naive CD8+ T cells sorted from blood. DNA for the CDR3: TGTGCCAGCAGCATACAGACAGGGGTTGAAAAACTGTTTTTT. It is translated as CASSIQTGVEKLFF.